This T cell receptor (beta chain) is drawn from a study of CD8 T cells in Susac syndrome. Sequencing targeted TCR beta in T cells from blood (CD8+ and CD4+). Negative isolation was applied to CD8+ and CD4+ T cells, and FACS enrichment was applied to TEMRA cells. Random hexamers were used to reverse transcribe the RNA input (about 0.45 to 1 ug). A single record per CDR3 protein comes from TCRdb applying MiXCR to the immunoSEQ multiplex PCR reads. The sample lists about 180,000 distinct CDR3 sequences, about 95% occurring once. This CDR3 region has 15 residues. Germline V gene sequence: CDR1 MNHEY, CDR2 SMNVEV (reference sequence). V was cut by 5 bases and J by 4 bases, with 16 bases left in between.

This receptor was taken from a human donor with multiple sclerosis. J is TRBJ2-3 and V is TRBV27; D may be TRBD1 (5 bases). The sample taken for sequencing was CD8+ T cells from PBMCs. The CDR3 region has the DNA TGTGCCAGCAGTCGTCAGGGTCCGCGTGCAGATACGCAGTATTTT. This gives the protein CASSRQGPRADTQYF.